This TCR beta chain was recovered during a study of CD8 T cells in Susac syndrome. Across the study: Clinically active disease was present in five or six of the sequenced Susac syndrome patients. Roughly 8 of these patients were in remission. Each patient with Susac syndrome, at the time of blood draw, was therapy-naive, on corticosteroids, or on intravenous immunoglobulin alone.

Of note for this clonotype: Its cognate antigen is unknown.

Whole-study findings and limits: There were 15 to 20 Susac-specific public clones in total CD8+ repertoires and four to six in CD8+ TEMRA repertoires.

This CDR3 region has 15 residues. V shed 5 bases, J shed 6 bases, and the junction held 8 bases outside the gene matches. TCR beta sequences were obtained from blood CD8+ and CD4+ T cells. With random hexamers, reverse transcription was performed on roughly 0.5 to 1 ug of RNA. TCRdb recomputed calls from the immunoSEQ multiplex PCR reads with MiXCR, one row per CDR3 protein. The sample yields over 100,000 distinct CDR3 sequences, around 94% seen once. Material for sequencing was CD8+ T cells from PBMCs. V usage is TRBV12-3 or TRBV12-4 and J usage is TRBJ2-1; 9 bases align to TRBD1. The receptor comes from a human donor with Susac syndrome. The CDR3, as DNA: TGTGCCAGCAGTCCCGAACAGGGGGCTCTCAATGAGCAGTTCTTC. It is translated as CASSPEQGALNEQFF.